The clone carrying this TCR beta chain occurred a few times. Its specificity is not known. This sample was included in a study of T cell responses to AZD1222 COVID-19 vaccine. General study results and limits: Two AZD1222 doses significantly raised spike-specific TCR breadth and depth over controls.

The V end was cut by 6 bases, the J end by 3 bases, with 17 bases between. Germline loops: CDR1 LNHDA, CDR2 SQIVND (reference sequence). The CDR3 contains 15 residues. The repertoire was sequenced with immunoSEQ multiplex PCR; TCRdb's copy has only in-frame clones and lacks some. The sample shows about 120,000 clones, around 85% of them seen only once. The chain combines TRBV19 with TRBJ1-2; D not certain. This sample comprised peripheral blood, obtained on day 0 of AZD1222 vaccination. This sequence was found in an adult in good health. CDR3: CASRTEGPLDYGYTF. CDR3 sequence (DNA): TGTGCCAGTAGAACCGAGGGTCCCTTGGACTATGGCTACACCTTC.